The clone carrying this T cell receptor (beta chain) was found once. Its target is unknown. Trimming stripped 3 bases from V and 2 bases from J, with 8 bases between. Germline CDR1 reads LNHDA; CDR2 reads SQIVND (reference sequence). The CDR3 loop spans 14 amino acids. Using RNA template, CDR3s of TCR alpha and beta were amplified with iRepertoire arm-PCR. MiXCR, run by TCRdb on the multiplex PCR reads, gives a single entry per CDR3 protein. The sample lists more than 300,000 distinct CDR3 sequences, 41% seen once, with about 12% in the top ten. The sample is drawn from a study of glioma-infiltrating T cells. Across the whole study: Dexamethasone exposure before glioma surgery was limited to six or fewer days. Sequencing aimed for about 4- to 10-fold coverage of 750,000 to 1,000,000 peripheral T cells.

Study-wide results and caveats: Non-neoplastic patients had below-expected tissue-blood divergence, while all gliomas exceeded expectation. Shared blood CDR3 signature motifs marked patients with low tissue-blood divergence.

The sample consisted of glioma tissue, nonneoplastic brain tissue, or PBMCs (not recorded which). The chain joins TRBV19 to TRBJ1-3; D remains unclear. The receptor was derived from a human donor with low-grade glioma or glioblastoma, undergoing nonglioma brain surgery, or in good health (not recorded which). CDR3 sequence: CASSIGGAGNTIYF. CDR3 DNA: TGTGCCAGTAGTATCGGTGGGGCTGGAAACACCATATATTTT.